This T cell receptor beta chain was sequenced for a study of cytomegalovirus exposure and HLA in healthy donors (dated by TCRdb to the late 2010s). Some background on the complete study: In an earlier analysis of several hundred of the donors, around 290 Gb of sequence data and 120 million or so unique TCR beta sequences from 150 million to 200 million T cells were reported. An early release that covered roughly 600 HLA-typed donors contained approximately 300 gigabases of sequencing data and some 87 million unique TCR sequences. The genetic ancestry cluster associated with self-reported Caucasian donors included 81% of the approximately 400 genotyped donors. The study aimed to test whether signatures of past pathogen exposure could be identified by cataloging public T cell receptors. The study profiled the T cell repertoires of under 700 subjects by immunosequencing and related them to cytomegalovirus serostatus. Besides the first cohort of 550 to 750 subjects, a separate validation cohort made up of over 100 different subjects was used. High-throughput TCR immunosequencing, statistical association of individual TCRs with disease status, and machine learning were combined to predict cytomegalovirus infection status. In a later analysis, previously published TCR beta repertoires from fewer than 750 donors were re-analyzed and high-resolution HLA genotyping was added so that TCR occurrence patterns could be studied. In the later analysis, no new phenotypic data were used to find candidate immune exposures; instead, reliance was placed on TCR beta sequences and their occurrence across donors. To decide whether each TCR beta V gene segment behaved as functional or pseudogenic, an earlier analysis of some 600 of the donors relied on high-throughput TCR beta sequencing. Donor age, sex, ethnicity and CMV serostatus were compiled alongside the repertoire data. A later genetic analysis took genome-wide SNP genotypes for about 65% of the 666 donors and used that subset as a discovery cohort. All discovery cohort repertoires had been generated on a single sequencing platform. Both class I and class II loci were covered by HLA typing, at four-digit resolution. Typing coverage varied by locus: about 629-630 donors for A, B, C, DRB1 and DQB1; roughly 560 for DQA1; 606 for DPA1; more than 450 for DPB1. A few DR-DQ haplotypes were handled as single units for association and clustering because linkage in the cohort was strong. Among several hundred genotyped donors of the cohort, an average of about 240,000 unique TCR beta nucleotide sequences was sequenced per donor, of which roughly 17% were non-productive.

The library was built by means of the immunoSEQ multiplex PCR assay. The multiplex PCR relied on a mix of 60 forward primers for TCR Vbeta segments and 13 reverse primers for TCR Jbeta segments. Amplification of the CDR3 region of rearranged TCR beta genes was performed with a multiplex PCR assay on genomic DNA. The Illumina HiSeq System was used to sequence the amplified TCR beta libraries as 87-base-pair reads. The study's own analysis went as follows. In a later analysis, about 80 million unique TCR beta chains were counted across the 650 to 750 repertoires, and roughly 11 million of these chains were shared by at least two donors. To remove PCR and sequencing errors, raw reads were error-corrected and collapsed into unique sequences using a nearest-neighbor algorithm that merged closely related sequences. CDR3 sequences were aligned to IMGT reference sequences to assign V, D and J gene segments. For a sequence to be retained, at least a six-nucleotide match to both a V gene segment and a J gene segment was required. A rearrangement counted as productive if the CDR3 had no stop codons and remained in frame with V and J, and every other rearrangement counted as non-productive. Following IMGT convention, CDR3 was defined as the stretch from the second conserved V-encoded cysteine up to the conserved J-encoded phenylalanine. The earlier analysis of 550 to 650 of the donors excluded any sequence lacking an unambiguous match to a single V gene segment. An earlier analysis of a few hundred of the donors classified V segments as functional when productive rearrangements were above 56.7% and as segregating when the standard deviation between donors was above 5%. To diagnose cytomegalovirus status from the catalog of TCR beta chain sequences, a statistical classification framework was built. A later analysis assigned V and J genes by comparing TCR nucleotide sequences with IMGT/GENE-DB human TR gene sequences. Using the TCRdist pipeline, a later analysis assigned CDR3 sequences along with most-parsimonious VDJ recombination scenarios. In a later analysis, each TCR beta chain was defined by its CDR3 amino acid sequence together with its V-gene family, and reads lacking a unique V-gene family were excluded. As a way to deal with suspected cross-contamination and a sequencing artifact, a later analysis dropped 450 to 700 nucleotide sequences that were highly shared and had low generation probability. For each public chain, a later analysis derived a clonal expansion index from normalized ranks of inferred template counts within each repertoire. A later analysis computed generation probabilities with a VDJ recombination model fitted to out-of-frame rearrangements, and checked the results against IGoR. Hypergeometric tests were used in a later analysis to score TCR-TCR, TCR-HLA and TCR-CMV co-occurrence, with a repertoire-size bias correction applied to the TCR pairs. A later analysis estimated false discovery rates by permuting HLA or CMV assignments 20 times. In a later analysis, co-occurring TCRs were grouped using DBSCAN, with TCRdist sequence similarity added in when clustering inside HLA-allele-positive subsets. Repertoires with fewer than 30,000 or more than 120,000 public chains were left out of co-occurrence clustering, as were several repertoires with anomalous nucleotide sharing. Not all clones reach the TCRdb copy of this immuneACCESS table, which keeps in-frame sequences only. Checked studies attribute under half of the gap to unresolved V genes and leave the rest unexplained. That table is the source of V, J and clone size, and D and trimming were worked out from the DNA. This sample has around 160,000 clones in its table, and about 75% of those were observed once. The ten largest account for 7.4% of the sample.

The cohort was made up of under 800 healthy bone marrow donors. Cohort members were all nominally healthy when sampled, although unrecorded immune exposures were likely present. The donor tested CMV seropositive and was one of the 289 seropositive cohort members. Every donor gave a peripheral blood sample, and the peripheral blood mononuclear cells from that sample were used for TCR beta sequencing. Genomic DNA was extracted from the blood cell samples with the Qiagen DNeasy Blood Extraction Kit. On the study overall, not on this receptor specifically: It was suggested by the authors that the approach could potentially be generalized to other disease states and immunological phenotypes. V-gene and J-gene trimming of TCR beta chains was associated with a missense DCLRE1C variant in a later genetic analysis, and the association was replicated in an independent cohort. A further reported finding was that TCR beta sequences accurately predicted the HLA-A and HLA-B alleles for most subjects in the first cohort. Because HLA typing was unavailable for some donors at each locus, only the typed subset was used in association tests. The study gave a list of roughly 150 TCR beta chains associated with cytomegalovirus. Correlated functional status among segregating V segments might reflect linkage disequilibrium, but an unknown experimental factor could not be ruled out. In vitro tests confirmed that three of the cytomegalovirus-associated TCR beta chains recognize cytomegalovirus antigens. Sequencing depth was assumed to be roughly uniform across donors in the presence/absence analyses, though that assumption may not hold. The earlier analysis of 450 to 700 of the donors excluded roughly 17 rarely observed V segments, including chromosome 9 orphons, because counts were too low. This cohort had only TCR beta chains sequenced, and the lack of alpha or paired-chain data limited which features could be detected. Most TCR sequences were seen in very few donors, while some public TCRs were found in many individuals. Compared with the roughly 670-donor mean, donors in an Asian-associated ancestry cluster had fewer N-insertions in productive TCRs, according to a later genetic analysis. According to a later analysis, parvovirus B19, influenza, CMV and Epstein-Barr virus appeared linked to several top co-occurrence clusters. In both the original and validation cohorts, the classifier was reported to diagnose cytomegalovirus status with high specificity and sensitivity. In a later analysis, HLA-associated TCR beta chains were found to be more clonally expanded and to have lower generation probabilities than equally common non-associated chains. Some IMGT-functional V segments, including TRBV6-2 and TRBV6-3, could not be distinguished by the 87-base-pair reads and were therefore excluded. A cluster of highly shared sequence variants was judged likely to be a technical artifact of the sequencing pipeline. Assigning TCR associations to individual alleles was difficult when HLA alleles, especially DR and DQ, strongly co-occurred. The only immune exposure information available for the cohort was CMV serostatus. A later analysis found that TCR association rates varied across HLA loci, with DRB1 alleles showing the most associated TCRs and HLA-C alleles the fewest. At a false discovery rate of 0.05, a later analysis linked approximately 18,000 TCR beta sequences to specific HLA alleles. In an earlier analysis of some 640 of the donors, most TCR beta V segments were observed in productive rearrangements about 90% or about 30% of the time, broadly matching IMGT annotations. In a later analysis, most CMV-associated TCR beta chains were found to appear HLA-restricted, with HLA associations seemingly driven largely by CMV exposure.

Note on this clone: This clone's antigen is unknown. Per-base quality was not reported, and no clone a single base away is much larger than it.

Trimming takes 1 base off V and 14 bases off J; junction bases not matched to a gene: 11. The germline V gene yields MGHDK for CDR1 and SYGVNS for CDR2. The CDR3 starts with the cysteine, ends with the phenylalanine, and has 16 residues. The DNA shown is the 48-base CDR3, in frame from base 1. The chain couples TRBV25-1 to TRBJ1-6; TRBD1 aligns with 10 central bases. This TCR was recovered from a male donor in good health and CMV-seropositive. Sequencing input: PBMCs. At the DNA level, the sequence is TGTGCCAGCAGTGAATCCCGGGACAGGGGTGGAGGGGCCCTCCACTTT. This codes for CASSESRDRGGGALHF.